The 8 T cell receptor beta chains listed next were all sequenced from one sample in a study of blood T cell repertoires in COVID-19. This table comes from immunoSEQ multiplex PCR, and its TCRdb copy is limited to in-frame clones, with some not included. The repertoire holds 130,000 to 150,000 clones, with around nine tenths as singletons. Sequencing was done on a sample of peripheral blood. These receptors were obtained from a human donor in a cohort sampled during active COVID-19.

V and J are TRBV7-9 and TRBJ2-7, with 7 bases lining up with TRBD1. Germline CDR1 and CDR2: SEHNR and FQNEAQ (reference sequence). The CDR3 is made up of 13 amino acids. V gave up 6 bases and J gave up 6 bases; unmatched junction bases: 8. This CDR3 reads CASSPRGLGEQYF. The CDR3 DNA reads as TGTGCCAGCAGTCCAAGGGGGCTCGGCGAGCAGTACTTC.

This chain connects TRBV5-4 to TRBJ2-3, with D possibly matching TRBD1 (6 bases). The CDR3 has 14 residues. Germline V lookup: CDR1 SGHNT, CDR2 YYREEE (reference sequence). Trimming removed 0 bases from V and 3 bases from J, with 8 bases in between. The CDR3 loop reads CASSLDRATDTQYF. DNA of the CDR3: TGTGCCAGCAGCTTGGACAGGGCTACAGATACGCAGTATTTT.

V and J are TRBV6-1 and TRBJ2-1; 7 nucleotides align to TRBD2. The V segment lost 1 base and the J segment 3 bases; nucleotides outside the gene matches: 3. Germline CDR1 MNHNS, CDR2 SASEGT. CDR3 length equals 15 residues. The CDR3 coding sequence is TGTGCCAGCAGTGAAGGGGTAGCGGGCTACAATGAGCAGTTCTTC. This gives the protein CASSEGVAGYNEQFF.

The genes are TRBV7-3 and TRBJ2-5, with 9 bases identical to TRBD2. This CDR3 contains 13 residues. CDR1 SGHTA and CDR2 FQGTGA come from the germline V gene. With 4 bases clipped from V and 5 bases from J, the junction kept 2 bases outside the gene matches. The CDR3 reads CASSSTSGETQYF. CDR3 DNA: TGTGCCAGCAGCTCCACTAGCGGGGAGACCCAGTACTTC.

This clone was seen just once. This chain links TRBV5-1 with TRBJ2-2; 15 bases align to TRBD2. Germline CDR1 and CDR2: SGHRS and YFSETQ. This CDR3 has 18 amino acids. V trimming: 4 bases; J trimming: 4 bases; junction bases outside the gene matches: 8. The CDR3 loop is CASSRGTSGGRGTGELFF. CDR3 bases: TGCGCCAGCAGCCGTGGGACTAGCGGGGGGAGAGGCACCGGGGAGCTGTTTTTT. The variable domain in full, completed from reference TRBV5-1 and TRBJ2-2, reads KAGVTQTPRYLIKTRGQQVTLSCSPISGHRSVSWYQQTPGQGLQFLFEYFSETQRNKGNFPGRFSGRQFSNSRSEMNVSTLELGDSALYLCASSRGTSGGRGTGELFFGEGSRLTVL.

The chain uses TRBV5-6 and TRBJ2-3, with D perhaps TRBD2 (6 bases). CDR3 length: 15 amino acids. The germline V gene encodes CDR1 SGHDT and CDR2 YYEEEE. Trimming removed 4 bases from V and 6 bases from J, with 18 bases in between. The CDR3 nucleotides read TGTGCCAGCAGCGGCTCAGGTGGGGCGGGGGATACGCAGTATTTT. It codes for CASSGSGGAGDTQYF.

The chain uses TRBV7-8 and TRBJ2-7, with 9 bases matching TRBD1. V shed 5 bases, J shed 1 base, and the junction held 6 bases outside the gene matches. The CDR3 length is 15 residues. The germline CDR1 and CDR2 sequences are SGHVS and FQNEAQ. CDR3 coding DNA: TGTGCCAGCAGCCCGCAGGGGACAGGGTCCTACGAGCAGTACTTC. Protein product: CASSPQGTGSYEQYF.

The J gene is TRBJ2-5, the V gene TRBV9; D remains ambiguous. CDR1 and CDR2 (germline): SGDLS, YYNGEE. Trimming pared 6 bases from V and 0 bases from J, leaving 12 bases between. CDR3 length: 14 residues. CDR3 sequence reads: CASTPDTNQETQYF. Here the CDR3 DNA reads TGTGCCAGCACCCCAGACACCAACCAAGAGACCCAGTACTTC.